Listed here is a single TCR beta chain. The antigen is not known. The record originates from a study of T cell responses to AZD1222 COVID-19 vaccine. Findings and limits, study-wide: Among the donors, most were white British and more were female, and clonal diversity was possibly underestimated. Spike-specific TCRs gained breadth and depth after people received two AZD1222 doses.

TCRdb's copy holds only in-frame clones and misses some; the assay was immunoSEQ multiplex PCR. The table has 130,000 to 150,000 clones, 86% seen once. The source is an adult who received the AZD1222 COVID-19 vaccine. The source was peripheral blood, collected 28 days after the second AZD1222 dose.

The CDR3, as DNA: TGTGCCAGCGCCCGGGACCGATACAATGAGCAGTTCTTC. This translates into CASARDRYNEQFF. The gene calls are TRBV2 and TRBJ2-1, with D perhaps matching TRBD1 or TRBD2 (5 bases each). In germline, CDR1 is SNHLY, CDR2 FYNNEI. The length of the CDR3 is 13 residues. V was shortened by 8 bases and J by 4 bases, with 12 bases between the two germline ends.